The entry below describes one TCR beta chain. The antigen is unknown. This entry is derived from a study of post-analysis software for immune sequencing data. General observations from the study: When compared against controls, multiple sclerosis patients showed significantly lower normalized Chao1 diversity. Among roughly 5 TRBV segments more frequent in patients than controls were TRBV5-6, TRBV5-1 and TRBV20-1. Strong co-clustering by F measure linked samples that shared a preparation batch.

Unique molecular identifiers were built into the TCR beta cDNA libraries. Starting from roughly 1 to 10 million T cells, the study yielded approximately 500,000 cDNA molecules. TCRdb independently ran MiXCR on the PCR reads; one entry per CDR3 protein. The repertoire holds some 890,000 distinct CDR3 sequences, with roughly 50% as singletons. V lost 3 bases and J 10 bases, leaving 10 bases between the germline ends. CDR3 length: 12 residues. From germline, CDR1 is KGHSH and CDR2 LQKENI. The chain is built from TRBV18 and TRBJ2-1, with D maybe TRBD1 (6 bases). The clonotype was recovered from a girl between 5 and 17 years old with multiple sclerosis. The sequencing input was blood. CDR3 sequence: CASSPQGREQFF. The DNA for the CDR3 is TGTGCCAGCTCACCCCAGGGGCGCGAGCAGTTCTTC.